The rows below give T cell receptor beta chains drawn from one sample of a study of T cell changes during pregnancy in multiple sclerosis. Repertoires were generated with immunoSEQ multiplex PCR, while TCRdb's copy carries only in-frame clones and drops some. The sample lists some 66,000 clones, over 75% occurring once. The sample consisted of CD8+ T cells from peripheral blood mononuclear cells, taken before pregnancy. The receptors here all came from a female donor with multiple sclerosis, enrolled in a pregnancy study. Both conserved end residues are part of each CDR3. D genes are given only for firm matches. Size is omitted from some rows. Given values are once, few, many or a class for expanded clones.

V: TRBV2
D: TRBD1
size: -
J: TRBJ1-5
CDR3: CASKGTGDSNQPQHF
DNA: TGTGCCAGCAAAGGGACAGGTGATAGCAATCAGCCCCAGCATTTT

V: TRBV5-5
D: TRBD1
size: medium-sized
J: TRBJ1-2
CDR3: CASSSGTALLGYTF
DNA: TGTGCCAGCAGCTCCGGGACAGCCCTCCTTGGCTACACCTTC

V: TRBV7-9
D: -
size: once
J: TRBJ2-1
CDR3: CASSHPDRPYNEQFF
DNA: TGTGCCAGCAGCCATCCGGACAGACCCTACAATGAGCAGTTCTTC

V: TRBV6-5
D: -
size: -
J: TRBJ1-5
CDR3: CASNPDSGQPQHF
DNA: TGTGCCAGCAACCCCGACAGCGGGCAGCCCCAGCATTTT

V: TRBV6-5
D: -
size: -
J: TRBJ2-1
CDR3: CASSYSSSPGNEQFF
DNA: TGTGCCAGCAGTTACTCAAGTTCTCCGGGCAATGAGCAGTTCTTC

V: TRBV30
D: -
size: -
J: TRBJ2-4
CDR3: CAWSVLGEVRLRNIQYF
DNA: TGTGCCTGGAGTGTACTGGGGGAGGTGAGGTTAAGGAACATTCAGTACTTC

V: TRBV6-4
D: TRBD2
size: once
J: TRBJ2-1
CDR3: CASSESASGAYNEQFF
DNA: TGTGCCAGCAGTGAATCGGCTAGCGGGGCCTACAATGAGCAGTTCTTC

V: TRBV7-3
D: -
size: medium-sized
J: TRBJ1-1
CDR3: CASSLSGGNTEAFF
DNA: TGTGCCAGCAGCTTATCGGGGGGGAACACTGAAGCTTTCTTT

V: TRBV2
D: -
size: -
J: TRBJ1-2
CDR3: CASSEGERAGSGYTF
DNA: TGTGCCAGCAGTGAAGGGGAAAGGGCGGGGAGTGGCTACACCTTC

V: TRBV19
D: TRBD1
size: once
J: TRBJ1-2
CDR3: CATRAGGIGYTF
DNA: TGTGCCACCAGAGCAGGGGGTATTGGCTACACCTTC

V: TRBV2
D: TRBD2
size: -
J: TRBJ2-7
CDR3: CASRGLAGPLREQYF
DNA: TGTGCCAGCAGAGGACTAGCGGGGCCACTTCGCGAGCAGTACTTC

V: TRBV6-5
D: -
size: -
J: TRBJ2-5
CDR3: CASSYGGGEETQYF
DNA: TGTGCCAGCAGTTACGGTGGGGGCGAGGAGACCCAGTACTTC

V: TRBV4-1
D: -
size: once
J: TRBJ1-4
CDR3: CASSQATTNEKLFF
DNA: TGCGCCAGCAGCCAAGCTACAACTAATGAAAAACTGTTTTTT

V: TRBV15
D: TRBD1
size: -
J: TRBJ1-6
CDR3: CATREGQGRGYNSPLHF
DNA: TGTGCCACCAGAGAGGGACAGGGCAGGGGGTATAATTCACCCCTCCACTTT

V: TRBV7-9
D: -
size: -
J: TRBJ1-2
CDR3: CASRDAGLNYGYTF
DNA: TGTGCCAGCAGGGATGCGGGGCTAAACTATGGCTACACCTTC

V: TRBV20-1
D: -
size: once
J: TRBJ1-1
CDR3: CSTEGADEAFF
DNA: TGCAGTACTGAAGGGGCAGACGAAGCTTTCTTT

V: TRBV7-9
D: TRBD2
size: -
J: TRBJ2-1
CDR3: CASSLSGGSYNEQFF
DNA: TGTGCCAGCAGCCTTAGCGGGGGCTCCTACAATGAGCAGTTCTTC

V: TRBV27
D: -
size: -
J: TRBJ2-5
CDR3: CASTPPGQRETQYF
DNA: TGTGCCAGCACCCCACCAGGGCAGAGAGAGACCCAGTACTTC

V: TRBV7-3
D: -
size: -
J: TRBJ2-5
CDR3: CASSFSPRWETQYF
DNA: TGTGCCAGCAGCTTTTCTCCTAGGTGGGAGACCCAGTACTTC

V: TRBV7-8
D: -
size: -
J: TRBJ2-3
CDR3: CASSLPPDTQYF
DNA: TGTGCCAGCAGCCTTCCCCCAGATACGCAGTATTTT

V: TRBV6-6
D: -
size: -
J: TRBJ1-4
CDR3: CASSPTSEGEKLFF
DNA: TGTGCCAGCAGCCCTACATCGGAGGGTGAAAAACTGTTTTTT

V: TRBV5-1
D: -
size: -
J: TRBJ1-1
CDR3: CASSVQNRAEAFF
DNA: TGCGCCAGCAGCGTCCAAAACAGGGCTGAAGCTTTCTTT

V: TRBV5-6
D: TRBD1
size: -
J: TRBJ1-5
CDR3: CASSTGTGGSQPQHF
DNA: TGTGCCAGCAGCACCGGGACAGGGGGTTCCCAGCCCCAGCATTTT

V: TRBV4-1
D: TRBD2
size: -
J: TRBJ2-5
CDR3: CASSQEGGGGAYQETQYF
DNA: TGCGCCAGCAGCCAAGAAGGAGGCGGGGGGGCCTACCAAGAGACCCAGTACTTC

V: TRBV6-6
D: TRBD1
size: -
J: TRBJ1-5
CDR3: CASSPGQLRPQHF
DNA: TGTGCCAGCAGCCCGGGACAGCTAAGGCCCCAGCATTTT

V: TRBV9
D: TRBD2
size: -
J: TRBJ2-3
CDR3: CASSPFGGWADTQYF
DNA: TGTGCCAGCAGCCCATTCGGGGGGTGGGCAGATACGCAGTATTTT

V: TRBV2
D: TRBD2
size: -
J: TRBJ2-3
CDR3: CARRGDYTDTQYF
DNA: TGTGCCAGGCGGGGGGACTACACAGATACGCAGTATTTT

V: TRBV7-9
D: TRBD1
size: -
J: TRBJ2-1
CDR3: CASIADRGYNEQFF
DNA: TGTGCCAGCATAGCGGACAGGGGCTACAATGAGCAGTTCTTC

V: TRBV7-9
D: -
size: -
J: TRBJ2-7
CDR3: CASSYPAGEQYF
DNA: TGTGCCAGCAGCTACCCCGCGGGAGAGCAGTACTTC

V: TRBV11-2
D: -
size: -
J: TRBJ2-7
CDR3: CASSFLSYEQYF
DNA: TGTGCCAGCAGCTTTCTATCCTACGAGCAGTACTTC

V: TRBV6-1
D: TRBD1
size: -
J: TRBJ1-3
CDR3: CASSEYRTGDSGNTIYF
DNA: TGTGCCAGCAGTGAATACCGCACAGGGGACTCTGGAAACACCATATATTTT

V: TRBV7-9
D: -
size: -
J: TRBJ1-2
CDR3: CASSPPWGGVVPANYGYTF
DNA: TGTGCCAGCAGCCCCCCTTGGGGGGGCGTTGTCCCAGCTAACTATGGCTACACCTTC

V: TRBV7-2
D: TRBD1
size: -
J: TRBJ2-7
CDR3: CASSFSAGTGGDEQYF
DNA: TGTGCCAGCAGCTTTTCGGCCGGGACAGGGGGAGACGAGCAGTACTTC

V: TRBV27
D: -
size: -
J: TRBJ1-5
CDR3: CASSLREGDQPQHF
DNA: TGTGCCAGCAGTTTAAGAGAGGGAGATCAGCCCCAGCATTTT

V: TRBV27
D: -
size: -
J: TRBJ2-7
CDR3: CASSFREEQYF
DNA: TGTGCCAGCAGTTTCAGGGAAGAGCAGTACTTC

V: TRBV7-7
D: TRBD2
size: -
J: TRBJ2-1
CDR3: CASSLAPSGANEQFF
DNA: TGTGCTAGCAGCTTAGCTCCTAGCGGGGCGAATGAGCAGTTCTTC

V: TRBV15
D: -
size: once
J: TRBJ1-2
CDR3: CATSRVDRPTSNYGYTF
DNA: TGTGCCACCAGCAGAGTAGACAGACCAACCTCTAACTATGGCTACACCTTC

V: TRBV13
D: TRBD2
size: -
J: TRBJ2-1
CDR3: CASGGESYNEQFF
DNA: TGTGCCAGCGGGGGGGAGTCCTACAATGAGCAGTTCTTC

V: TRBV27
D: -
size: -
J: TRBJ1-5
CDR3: CASSFSGGNQPQHF
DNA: TGTGCCAGCAGTTTTTCAGGGGGCAATCAGCCCCAGCATTTT

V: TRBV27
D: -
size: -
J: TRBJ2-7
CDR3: CASTTTGTLPYEQYF
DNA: TGTGCCAGCACTACAACAGGGACCCTTCCCTACGAGCAGTACTTC

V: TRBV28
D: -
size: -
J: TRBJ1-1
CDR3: CASTRTSNTEAFF
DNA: TGTGCCAGCACTAGGACATCCAACACTGAAGCTTTCTTT

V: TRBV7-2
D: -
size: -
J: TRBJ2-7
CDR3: CASSEEQGYDEQYF
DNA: TGTGCCAGCAGCGAGGAACAGGGATATGACGAGCAGTACTTC

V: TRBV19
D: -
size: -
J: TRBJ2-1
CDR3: CASSMVASNEQFF
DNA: TGTGCCAGTAGTATGGTCGCGAGCAATGAGCAGTTCTTC

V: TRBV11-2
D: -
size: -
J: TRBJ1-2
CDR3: CASSAGAVGYTF
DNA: TGTGCCAGCAGCGCGGGGGCAGTTGGCTACACCTTC

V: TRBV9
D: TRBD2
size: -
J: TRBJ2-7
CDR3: CASSDRASSGGSYEQYF
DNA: TGTGCCAGCAGCGACCGGGCGTCTAGCGGGGGCTCCTACGAGCAGTACTTC

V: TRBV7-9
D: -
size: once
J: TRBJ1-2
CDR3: CASSLIQYGYTF
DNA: TGTGCCAGCAGCTTAATACAGTATGGCTACACCTTC

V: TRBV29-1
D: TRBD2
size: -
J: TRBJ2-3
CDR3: CSAHSGVSLTDTQYF
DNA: TGCAGCGCTCATAGCGGGGTCTCCCTCACAGATACGCAGTATTTT

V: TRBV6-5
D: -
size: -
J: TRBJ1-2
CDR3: CAILQGYGYTF
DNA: TGTGCCATTCTACAGGGCTATGGCTACACCTTC

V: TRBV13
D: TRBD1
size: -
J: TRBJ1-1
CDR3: CASTPTRTGEAFF
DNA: TGTGCCAGCACCCCAACCCGGACAGGGGAAGCTTTCTTT

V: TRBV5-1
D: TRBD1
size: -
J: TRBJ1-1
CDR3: CASSPGTGGAVDTEAFF
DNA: TGCGCCAGCAGCCCGGGGACAGGGGGCGCGGTAGACACTGAAGCTTTCTTT